What follows are 13 T cell receptor beta chains derived from one specimen sequenced in a study of blood T cell repertoires in COVID-19. The assay was immunoSEQ multiplex PCR, and TCRdb's table has in-frame clones only and misses some. The table includes approximately 220,000 clones, around 84% detected once. Input material: peripheral blood. All receptors come from a woman aged 60-75 years who had recovered from COVID-19.

The chain employs TRBV29-1 and TRBJ1-1; unclear D gene. Germline CDR1 and CDR2: SQVTM and ANQGSEA. CDR3 length: 12 amino acids. V was shortened by 2 bases and J by 3 bases, with 7 bases between the two germline ends. CDR3 DNA: TGCAGCGTTGAATGGGAGTACACTGAAGCTTTCTTT. This codes for CSVEWEYTEAFF.

The chain combines TRBV19 with TRBJ1-1, with D maybe TRBD1 (5 bases). The CDR3 is 14 amino acids. Trimming pared 5 bases from V and 1 base from J, leaving 11 bases between. CDR1 is LNHDA, CDR2 SQIVND, per germline (reference sequence). The chain's CDR3 is CASSSFQGNTEAFF. CDR3 DNA: TGTGCCAGTAGTTCTTTTCAGGGGAACACTGAAGCTTTCTTT.

This clone was counted a few times. The chain recombines TRBV11-3 with TRBJ2-1, with 9 bases lining up with TRBD2. This CDR3 has 13 residues. V was pared by 5 bases and J by 9 bases, with 5 bases of the junction left unmatched. Germline assignment: CDR1 SGHNT and CDR2 YENEEA. The CDR3 DNA sequence: TGTGCCAGCAGCCGGACTAGCGAGGGTGAGCAGTTCTTC. Encoded protein: CASSRTSEGEQFF.

This chain uses TRBV9 with TRBJ2-3; D is perhaps TRBD2 (5 bases). V lost 2 bases, J lost 1 base, and 8 bases lay in between. The CDR3 contains 14 residues. In germline, CDR1 is SGDLS, CDR2 YYNGEE. The DNA for the CDR3 is TGTGCCAGCAGCGTGAGTAGCGGCACAGATACGCAGTATTTT. Amino acids: CASSVSSGTDTQYF.

J is TRBJ1-2 and V is TRBV11-3, with a tentative D call TRBD1 (6 bases). The CDR3 has 16 amino acids. The V and J ends lost 5 bases and 10 bases respectively, with 26 bases between them. Germline V gives CDR1 SGHNT, CDR2 YENEEA. Here the CDR3 DNA reads TGTGCCAGCAGCCAGCCTTTGACAGGAAAAAATGACAACTACACCTTC. Its protein is CASSQPLTGKNDNYTF. The full variable domain, its missing parts supplied by reference TRBV11-3 and TRBJ1-2, is EAGVVQSPRYKIIEKKQPVAFWCNPISGHNTLYWYLQNLGQGPELLIRYENEEAVDDSQLPKDRFSAERLKGVDSTLKIQPAELGDSAVYLCASSQPLTGKNDNYTFGSGTRLTVV.

The chain recombines TRBV20-1 with TRBJ2-1; perhaps TRBD2 as D (5 bases). The CDR3 loop spans 14 amino acids. Deletions cut 3 bases from V and 4 bases from J, with 13 bases between. Germline values: CDR1 DFQATT, CDR2 SNEGSKA (reference sequence). The CDR3 bases are TGCAGTGCTAGTCCTAGCAGTAGATACAATGAGCAGTTCTTC. It is translated as CSASPSSRYNEQFF.

This clone appeared a few times. This chain uses TRBV7-9 with TRBJ1-6; no clear D. Germline values: CDR1 SEHNR, CDR2 FQNEAQ (reference sequence). There are 12 residues in the CDR3. V was shortened by 3 bases and J by 13 bases, with 10 bases between the two germline ends. The chain's CDR3 is CASSFGQAPLHF. The CDR3 bases are TGTGCCAGCAGCTTTGGCCAGGCGCCCCTCCACTTT.

The chain couples TRBV13 to TRBJ2-7, with D possibly TRBD2 on 5 matching bases. The CDR3 has 12 residues. CDR1 is PRHDT, CDR2 FYEKMQ, per germline (reference sequence). The V and J ends lost 3 bases and 4 bases respectively, with 7 bases between them. CDR3 protein: CASSFEGYEQYF. CDR3 sequence (DNA): TGTGCCAGCAGCTTTGAGGGATACGAGCAGTACTTC.

V usage is TRBV12-3 or TRBV12-4 and J usage is TRBJ1-1; 9 bases match TRBD1. V trimming: 5 bases; J trimming: 5 bases; junction bases outside the gene matches: 3. The CDR3 is made up of 13 amino acids. CDR3 DNA: TGTGCCAGCAGTGGACAGGGGTCGACTGAAGCTTTCTTT. This encodes CASSGQGSTEAFF.

The genes are TRBV5-5 and TRBJ2-1; D is undetermined. Germline CDR1 SGHKS, CDR2 YYEKEE (reference sequence). The CDR3 is 15 residues long. V dropped 3 bases and J dropped 2 bases, with 12 bases sitting between them. The CDR3, as DNA: TGTGCCAGCAGCTCCATTGGGCTTACCTACAATGAGCAGTTCTTC. It specifies CASSSIGLTYNEQFF.

This clone has just a few counts. The V gene is TRBV4-2, the J gene TRBJ2-1; 10 bases line up with TRBD1. The CDR3 has 16 amino acids. In germline, CDR1 is LGHNA, CDR2 YNFKEQ. Trimming cost V 0 bases and J 5 bases; bases outside gene matches: 4. CDR3 nucleotides: TGTGCCAGCAGCCAAGACCGGGACAGGGGCAACAATGAGCAGTTCTTC. Protein product: CASSQDRDRGNNEQFF.

The V gene is TRBV18, the J gene TRBJ1-5; the match to TRBD1 covers 8 bases. This CDR3 comprises 15 residues. J gave up 6 bases and V 3 bases, and 7 bases lay outside the gene matches. Germline V gives CDR1 KGHSH, CDR2 LQKENI. The CDR3 DNA sequence: TGTGCCAGCTCACCTCTCCAGGGGGCTACTCAGCCCCAGCATTTT. It encodes CASSPLQGATQPQHF. Complete variable domain (other parts from reference TRBV18 and TRBJ1-5): NAGVMQNPRHLVRRRGQEARLRCSPMKGHSHVYWYRQLPEEGLKFMVYLQKENIIDESGMPKERFSAEFPKEGPSILRIQQVVRGDSAAYFCASSPLQGATQPQHFGDGTRLSIL.

Only a few counts were recorded for this clone. The CDR3 loop is CASRTRGGARETQYF. Written as DNA, the CDR3 is TGTGCCAGCAGGACCCGCGGGGGGGCCCGAGAGACCCAGTACTTC. The V and J genes are TRBV13 and TRBJ2-5, with TRBD2 matching 9 bases. J gave up 4 bases and V 6 bases, and 9 bases lay outside the gene matches. CDR1 is PRHDT and CDR2 is FYEKMQ in the germline V gene (reference sequence). The CDR3 has 15 residues.